This TCR beta chain was observed in a study of CD8 T cells in Susac syndrome. Study-wide findings and caveats: An acknowledgment was made by the study that its TCR sequencing and HLA analysis involved relatively few individuals.

Random hexamers were used to reverse transcribe an amount of about 0.45 to 1 ug RNA. Amplification of TCR beta CDR3 was carried out by immunoSEQ multiplex PCR, which covered 54 Vbeta and 13 Jbeta segments. MiXCR, run by TCRdb on the immunoSEQ multiplex PCR reads, gives a single entry per CDR3 protein. Of hundreds of thousands of distinct CDR3 sequences in the sample, approximately 92% are singletons; the top ten hold about 0.071%. Sequencing of TCR beta, carried out with a high-throughput approach, was applied to CD8+ and CD4+ T cells from the blood. TEMRA cells were FACS-enriched, with CD8+ and CD4+ T cells isolated negatively. Germline lookup yields CDR1 SGHTA and CDR2 FQGNSA. V was shortened by 1 base and J by 2 bases, with 9 bases between the two germline ends. CDR3 length equals 15 residues. This clonotype has only a few counts. The target antigen is unknown.

The sequenced material came from CD4+ T cells from PBMCs. The receptor's source is a human donor with multiple sclerosis. The chain joins TRBV7-2 to TRBJ1-5; TRBD1 is a possible D gene (6 bases). The CDR3 protein is CASSLGRGGNQPQHF. CDR3 bases: TGTGCCAGCAGCTTAGGCAGGGGAGGCAATCAGCCCCAGCATTTT.